A selection of T cell receptor beta chains follows, all from one sample in a study of blood T cells in healthy people across ages. TCRdb reprocessed the 5' RACE reads with MiXCR, giving one entry per CDR3 protein. Of hundreds of thousands of distinct CDR3 sequences listed, 58% are singletons. Sequencing was performed on blood. The receptors here all came from a man aged 60-69 years in good health. The CDR3 runs from the conserved cysteine through the conserved F or W. A D gene is named only where the DNA matches it firmly. Only part of the rows carry a size: once, few, many, or a class if the clone is expanded.

D: .; V: TRBV21-1; J: TRBJ2-1; size: .; CDR3: CASSTPGQGELTNEQFF; DNA: TGTGCCAGCAGCACCCCGGGACAGGGGGAATTAACAAATGAGCAGTTCTTC
D: .; V: TRBV7-9; J: TRBJ2-2; size: .; CDR3: CASSPIPHTGELFF; DNA: TGTGCCAGCAGTCCCATACCCCATACCGGGGAGCTGTTTTTT
D: TRBD1; V: TRBV6-2/TRBV6-3; J: TRBJ2-1; size: once; CDR3: CASRRDRVYEQFF; DNA: TGTGCCAGCAGGCGGGACAGGGTCTATGAGCAGTTCTTC
D: TRBD1; V: TRBV12-3/TRBV12-4; J: TRBJ2-3; size: .; CDR3: CATRDRETDTQYF; DNA: TGTGCCACCCGGGACAGGGAAACAGATACGCAGTATTTT
D: .; V: TRBV24-1; J: TRBJ2-1; size: .; CDR3: CATRGYNEQFF; DNA: TGTGCCACCAGAGGATACAATGAGCAGTTCTTC
D: .; V: TRBV7-2; J: TRBJ2-6; size: .; CDR3: CASSPRLGAWANVLTF; DNA: TGTGCCAGCAGCCCGCGTTTAGGGGCCTGGGCCAACGTCCTGACTTTC
D: .; V: TRBV20-1; J: TRBJ2-3; size: .; CDR3: CSAQTDPPGEDTQYF; DNA: TGCAGTGCCCAAACCGATCCCCCGGGGGAAGATACGCAGTATTTT
D: TRBD2; V: TRBV20-1; J: TRBJ2-3; size: .; CDR3: CSARFPAGGTDTQYF; DNA: TGCAGTGCTAGGTTTCCTGCGGGGGGTACAGATACGCAGTATTTT
D: .; V: TRBV25-1; J: TRBJ2-6; size: .; CDR3: CASSEASRANVLTF; DNA: TGTGCCAGCAGTGAAGCGTCTCGGGCCAACGTCCTGACTTTC
D: .; V: TRBV4-2; J: TRBJ2-5; size: .; CDR3: CASSPTLTAEETQYF; DNA: TGTGCCAGCAGCCCGACATTGACAGCCGAAGAGACCCAGTACTTC
D: TRBD1; V: TRBV9; J: TRBJ2-1; size: .; CDR3: CASSASLDRSVINEQFF; DNA: TGTGCCAGCAGCGCAAGTCTGGACAGGTCGGTGATCAATGAGCAGTTCTTC
D: TRBD1; V: TRBV25-1; J: TRBJ2-3; size: .; CDR3: CASSEIQGARLDTQYF; DNA: TGTGCCAGCAGTGAGATACAGGGGGCACGTCTAGATACGCAGTATTTT
D: TRBD1; V: TRBV29-1; J: TRBJ2-4; size: .; CDR3: CSVPGQGGNGQYF; DNA: TGCAGCGTTCCGGGACAGGGAGGGAATGGGCAGTACTTC
D: .; V: TRBV28; J: TRBJ1-2; size: .; CDR3: CASSLWSTLSEGYTF; DNA: TGTGCCAGCAGTTTATGGTCGACTTTATCGGAGGGCTACACCTTC
D: TRBD2; V: TRBV5-1; J: TRBJ2-5; size: once; CDR3: CASSAGLGLETQYF; DNA: TGCGCCAGCAGCGCCGGACTAGGGCTGGAGACCCAGTACTTC
D: .; V: TRBV6-2/TRBV6-3; J: TRBJ1-2; size: few; CDR3: CASSGQRRNYGYTF; DNA: TGTGCCAGCAGTGGACAGAGGCGGAATTATGGCTACACCTTC
D: TRBD2; V: TRBV7-7; J: TRBJ2-1; size: .; CDR3: CASSTGTSGVHEQFF; DNA: TGTGCCAGCAGCACCGGGACTAGCGGGGTGCATGAGCAGTTCTTC
D: .; V: TRBV29-1; J: TRBJ2-1; size: .; CDR3: CSAGDRDNEQFF; DNA: TGCAGCGCCGGTGACAGAGACAATGAGCAGTTCTTC
D: .; V: TRBV29-1; J: TRBJ2-7; size: few; CDR3: CSVESDLTREQYF; DNA: TGCAGCGTTGAATCTGACCTGACTCGCGAGCAGTACTTC
D: TRBD1; V: TRBV5-1; J: TRBJ1-1; size: .; CDR3: CASTLVTGQGSTNTEAFF; DNA: TGCGCCAGCACCCTGGTCACGGGACAGGGGTCTACAAACACTGAAGCTTTCTTT
D: .; V: TRBV5-5; J: TRBJ2-6; size: few; CDR3: CASSLGRGSGANVLTF; DNA: TGTGCCAGCAGCTTGGGACGGGGCTCTGGGGCCAACGTCCTGACTTTC
D: .; V: TRBV6-1; J: TRBJ1-1; size: .; CDR3: CASRRGQTEAFF; DNA: TGTGCCAGCAGACGAGGACAGACTGAAGCTTTCTTT
D: .; V: TRBV7-2; J: TRBJ1-3; size: .; CDR3: CASSSQRNTIYF; DNA: TGTGCCAGCAGCTCCCAACGAAACACCATATATTTT